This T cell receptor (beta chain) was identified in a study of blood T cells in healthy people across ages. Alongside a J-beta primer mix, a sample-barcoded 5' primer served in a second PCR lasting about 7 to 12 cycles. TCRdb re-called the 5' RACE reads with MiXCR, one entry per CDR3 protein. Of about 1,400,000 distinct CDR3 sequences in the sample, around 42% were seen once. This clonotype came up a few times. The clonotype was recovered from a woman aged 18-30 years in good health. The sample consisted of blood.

The CDR3 is CASSQDMGGSYNEQYF. CDR3 bases: TGCGCCAGCAGCCAAGATATGGGTGGTTCCTACAATGAGCAGTACTTC. The chain combines TRBV4-1 with TRBJ2-5; no clear D gene. Germline loops: CDR1 MGHRA, CDR2 YSYEKL. With 0 bases removed from V and 11 bases from J, the gap between germline ends came to 22 bases. The CDR3 spans 16 residues.